These 5 T cell receptor beta chains came from one sample sequenced in a study of response to subunit inactivated influenza vaccine. MiXCR, run by TCRdb on the RT-PCR reads, gives a single entry per CDR3 protein. Of around 520,000 distinct CDR3 sequences detected, approximately 12% appear once; the ten largest clones hold roughly a tenth. Sequences were derived from PBMCs from blood, sampled on the day of vaccination. Receptors were obtained from a man aged 45 to 65 who received an inactivated influenza vaccine.

This clonotype was seen more than once but under ten times. V is TRBV27 and J is TRBJ2-3, with 8 bases identical to TRBD2. The V gene's germline CDR1 is MNHEY and CDR2 SMNVEV (reference sequence). The CDR3 covers 17 residues. With V trimmed by 5 bases and J by 0 bases, 10 bases remained unmatched. DNA of the CDR3: TGTGCCAGCAGTCTTCAACGGGGGGGCCTAAGCACAGATACGCAGTATTTT. This gives the protein CASSLQRGGLSTDTQYF.

V is TRBV20-1 and J is TRBJ2-1, with D unresolved. This CDR3 contains 10 residues. Trimming cost V 3 bases and J 15 bases, with 12 bases left between them. Germline CDR1 DFQATT, CDR2 SNEGSKA (reference sequence). Here the CDR3 reads CSASESPPFF. The CDR3 DNA is TGCAGTGCTAGCGAGTCCCCCCCGTTCTTC.

CDR3 region: CASSSLAGGNRNYNEQFF. CDR3 nucleotide sequence: TGTGCCAGCAGCTCACTAGCGGGAGGGAACAGAAACTACAATGAGCAGTTCTTC. The chain is built from TRBV11-2 and TRBJ2-1; 13 bases line up with TRBD2. V lost 4 bases and J lost 3; bases outside the gene matches: 9. Germline V gene lookup returns CDR1 SGHAT and CDR2 FQNNGV. The CDR3 runs to 18 residues.

This clonotype appeared many times. The rearrangement joins TRBV29-1 to TRBJ2-1; D is possibly TRBD1 (5 bases). This CDR3 region has 15 residues. Per germline, CDR1 SQVTM and CDR2 ANQGSEA. Trimming left V 5 bases short and J 6 bases short, with 20 bases between. The CDR3 DNA is TGCAGCGTTAAGGACATACCAGGGTCCGGCAATGAGCAGTTCTTC. Amino acids: CSVKDIPGSGNEQFF.

Ten or more counts support this clonotype. V is TRBV7-2 and J is TRBJ2-2; 8 nucleotides agree with TRBD2. The CDR3 is 15 amino acids. Germline CDR1 SGHTA, CDR2 FQGNSA. V was pared by 5 bases and J by 7 bases, with 9 bases of the junction left unmatched. The CDR3 sequence: CASSPGLVGFGELFF. The DNA of the CDR3 is TGTGCCAGCAGCCCGGGACTAGTCGGTTTCGGGGAGCTGTTTTTT.